This is a list of T cell receptor beta chains from one sample in a study of PD-1 blockade in classical Hodgkin lymphoma. TCRdb's copy holds only in-frame clones and misses some; the assay was immunoSEQ multiplex PCR. Of fewer than 30,000 clones in the sample, roughly 80% were seen once. The sequences come from peripheral blood mononuclear cells (PBMCs), collected before the second cycle of nivolumab. The receptors were sampled from a human donor with classical Hodgkin lymphoma. Each CDR3 is given with its conserved first and last residue. Fields, in order: D gene, J gene, V gene, clone size, CDR3 DNA, CDR3 protein. The D gene is left open where the match is weak. Where a row states a size, it is once, few, many or the class of an expanded clone; other rows omit it.

-,TRBJ2-7,TRBV27,-,TGTGCCAGCAGTTTAGTGGCGGGACAATCCTACGAGCAGTACTTC,CASSLVAGQSYEQYF
TRBD1,TRBJ1-1,TRBV28,-,TGTGCCAGCAGTTTTCGGATCAGGGGGCGGGCGATGAACACTGAAGCTTTCTTT,CASSFRIRGRAMNTEAFF
-,TRBJ1-6,TRBV7-9,-,TGTGCCAACAGCTTTGACGGAAATTCACCCCTCCACTTT,CANSFDGNSPLHF
-,TRBJ2-4,TRBV18,-,TGTGCCAGCTCACCACCAGGGACTCGTTACATTCAGTACTTC,CASSPPGTRYIQYF
-,TRBJ2-1,TRBV10-3,-,TGTGCCATCAGTAAAGGGAGCGAACCCTCCTACAATGAGCAGTTCTTC,CAISKGSEPSYNEQFF
-,TRBJ1-5,TRBV19,-,TGTGCCAGTAGTAACCACGATAGGGGGAATCAGCCCCAGCATTTT,CASSNHDRGNQPQHF
TRBD2,TRBJ2-5,TRBV9,few,TGTGCCAGCAGCGTCGACGTCCCAGCGGGGGGTCTAGAGACCCAGTACTTC,CASSVDVPAGGLETQYF
-,TRBJ1-1,TRBV2,-,TGTGCCAGCAGTGTTGGGCCAGCGAACACTGAAGCTTTCTTT,CASSVGPANTEAFF
-,TRBJ2-2,TRBV5-1,-,TGCGCCAGCAGCTTGGGGCAAACGAACACCGGGGAGCTGTTTTTT,CASSLGQTNTGELFF
-,TRBJ1-2,TRBV20-1,-,TGCAACGGCAGGGGATTCTATGGCTACACCTTC,CNGRGFYGYTF
TRBD1,TRBJ2-5,TRBV19,-,TGTGCCAGTAACCAGGGGGCGCGGGAGACCCAGTACTTC,CASNQGARETQYF
-,TRBJ2-7,TRBV19,-,TGTGCCAGTAGTATCGGGGTTTTTTACGAGCAGTACTTC,CASSIGVFYEQYF
TRBD1,TRBJ2-3,TRBV5-1,-,TGCGCCAGCAGCAAGGACAGGGCAAACACGCAGTATTTT,CASSKDRANTQYF
TRBD1,TRBJ2-7,TRBV5-6,-,TGTGCCAGCAGCGTGGGGACAGGGGGCTACGAGCAGTACTTC,CASSVGTGGYEQYF
TRBD1,TRBJ1-1,TRBV10-2,-,TGCGCCAGCAACATACAGGGGGCCCACACTGAAGCTTTCTTT,CASNIQGAHTEAFF
-,TRBJ2-1,TRBV6-6,-,TGTGCCAGCAATTTCCTGGGGGGATTGAACGATGAGCAGTTCTTC,CASNFLGGLNDEQFF
-,TRBJ2-2,TRBV19,-,TGTGCCAGTAGTATGGGCCGGAACACCGGGGAGCTGTTTTTT,CASSMGRNTGELFF
TRBD1,TRBJ1-1,TRBV11-3,-,TGTGCCAGCAGCCAGGGACAGGGCCCTTTCTTT,CASSQGQGPFF
-,TRBJ1-1,TRBV5-1,-,TGCGCCAGCAAACCCCAATTAAACACTGAAGCTTTCTTT,CASKPQLNTEAFF
-,TRBJ2-3,TRBV5-1,-,TGCGCCACCCGGGGGGCCGGCACAGATACGCAGTATTTT,CATRGAGTDTQYF
TRBD1,TRBJ2-5,TRBV19,-,TGTGCCAGTAGTATCGGGACAGGCGGGGTGGAGACCCAGTACTTC,CASSIGTGGVETQYF
-,TRBJ1-4,TRBV6-5,-,TGTGCCAGCAGTCCTTCCGGGACGGCTTATGAAAAACTGTTTTTT,CASSPSGTAYEKLFF
-,TRBJ1-1,TRBV11-2,-,TGTGCCAGCAGCGTGGGATTCAACACTGAAGCTTTCTTT,CASSVGFNTEAFF
-,TRBJ1-1,TRBV6-5,-,TGTGCCAGCAGGCGTTGGACAAGGAACACTGAAGCTTTCTTT,CASRRWTRNTEAFF
TRBD1,TRBJ1-4,TRBV6-1,once,TGTGCCAGCAGTGATCCCCGGGACAGGTTTAATGAAAAACTGTTTTTT,CASSDPRDRFNEKLFF
-,TRBJ1-2,TRBV4-1,once,TGCGCCAGCAGCCCAGGGCCACGGTCTACCTATGGCTACACCTTC,CASSPGPRSTYGYTF
TRBD2,TRBJ2-5,TRBV5-1,-,TGCGCCAGCAGCTTACATATTGGACTAGCGGGGGTTTGGGAGACCCAGTACTTC,CASSLHIGLAGVWETQYF
-,TRBJ2-5,TRBV7-8,-,TGTGCCAGCAGCTTCCAGACAGGTCAAGAGACCCAGTACTTC,CASSFQTGQETQYF
TRBD1,TRBJ2-2,TRBV5-1,-,TGCGCCAGCAGCAGGCAGGGGGCCGTGGCCGGGGAGCTGTTTTTT,CASSRQGAVAGELFF
TRBD2,TRBJ2-5,TRBV28,-,TGTGCCAGCAGTTTATCAACTAGCGGTCAAGAGACCCAGTACTTC,CASSLSTSGQETQYF
-,TRBJ2-3,TRBV7-2,-,TGTGCCAGCAGCACCTCACGAGGGGATACGCAGTATTTT,CASSTSRGDTQYF
TRBD1,TRBJ2-1,TRBV7-9,-,TGTGCCAGCAGCCCACACAGGGGTCCTGAGCAGTTCTTC,CASSPHRGPEQFF
-,TRBJ1-3,TRBV11-2,-,TGTGCCAGCGGTTCGAGGGGTTCTGGAAACACCATATATTTT,CASGSRGSGNTIYF
TRBD2,TRBJ2-7,TRBV4-3,-,TGCGCCAGCAGCCACGGGAGGGGGGAATCCTACGAGCAGTACTTC,CASSHGRGESYEQYF
-,TRBJ2-7,TRBV28,-,TGTGCCAGCAGCCCGTGGGGGTTTGGGGACGGGGAGTACGAGCAGTACTTC,CASSPWGFGDGEYEQYF
-,TRBJ2-7,TRBV6-6,-,TGTGCCAGCAGTTACACCCCGGAGGGCTACGAGCAGTACTTC,CASSYTPEGYEQYF
-,TRBJ2-2,TRBV29-1,-,TGCAGCGGGACTTACACCGGGGAGCTGTTTTTT,CSGTYTGELFF
TRBD2,TRBJ2-5,TRBV7-6,-,TGTGCCAGCAGCTTAGGCGGGGGCCAAGAGACCCAGTACTTC,CASSLGGGQETQYF
TRBD2,TRBJ2-5,TRBV7-9,-,TGTGCCAGCAGCGCGGGGGGCCAAGAGACCCAGTACTTC,CASSAGGQETQYF
-,TRBJ1-1,TRBV2,-,TGTGCCAGCAGCGCCCTATTTGAGAGAGAAGGGGGGGAAACTTTCTTT,CASSALFEREGGETFF
TRBD1,TRBJ1-5,TRBV2,-,TGTGCCAGCAGAGCGGGACAGGGGGCTGGCAATCAGCCCCAGCATTTT,CASRAGQGAGNQPQHF
-,TRBJ1-1,TRBV7-2,-,TGTGCCAGCAGCTTAGTAGCAGGACAGAACACTGAAGCTTTCTTT,CASSLVAGQNTEAFF
-,TRBJ2-3,TRBV7-2,-,TGTGCCAGCAGCTTACTTGGTAGGACAGATACGCAGTATTTT,CASSLLGRTDTQYF
TRBD1,TRBJ2-1,TRBV4-1,-,TGCGCCAGCAGCCAAGGACAGGGCCTCTACAATGAGCAGTTCTTC,CASSQGQGLYNEQFF